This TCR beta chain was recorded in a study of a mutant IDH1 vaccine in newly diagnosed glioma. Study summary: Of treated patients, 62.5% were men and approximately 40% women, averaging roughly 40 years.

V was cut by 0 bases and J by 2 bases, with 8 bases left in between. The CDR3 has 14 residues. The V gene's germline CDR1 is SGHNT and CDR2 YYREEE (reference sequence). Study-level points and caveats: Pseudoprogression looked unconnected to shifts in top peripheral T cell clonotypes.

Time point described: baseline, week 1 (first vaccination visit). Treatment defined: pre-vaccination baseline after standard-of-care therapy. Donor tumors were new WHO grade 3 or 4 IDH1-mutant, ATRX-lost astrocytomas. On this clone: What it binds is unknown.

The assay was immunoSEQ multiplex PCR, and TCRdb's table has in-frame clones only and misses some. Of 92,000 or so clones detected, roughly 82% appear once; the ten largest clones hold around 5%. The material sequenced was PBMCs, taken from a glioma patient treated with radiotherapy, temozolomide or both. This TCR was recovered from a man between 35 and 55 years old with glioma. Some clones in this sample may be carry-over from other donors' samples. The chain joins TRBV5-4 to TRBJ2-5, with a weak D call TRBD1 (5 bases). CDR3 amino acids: CASSLVDSQETQYF. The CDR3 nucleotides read TGTGCCAGCAGCTTGGTCGACAGTCAAGAGACCCAGTACTTC.